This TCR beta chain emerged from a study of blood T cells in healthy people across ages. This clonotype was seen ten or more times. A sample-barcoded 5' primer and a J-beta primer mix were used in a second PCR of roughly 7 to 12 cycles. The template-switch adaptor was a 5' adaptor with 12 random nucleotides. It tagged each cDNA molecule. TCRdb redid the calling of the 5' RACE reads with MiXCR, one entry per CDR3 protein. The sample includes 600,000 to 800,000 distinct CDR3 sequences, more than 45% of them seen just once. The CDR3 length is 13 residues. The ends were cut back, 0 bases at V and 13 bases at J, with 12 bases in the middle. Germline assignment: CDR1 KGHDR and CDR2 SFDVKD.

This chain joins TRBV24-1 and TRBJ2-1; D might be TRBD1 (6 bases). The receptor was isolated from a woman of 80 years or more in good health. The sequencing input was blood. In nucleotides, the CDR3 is TGTGCCACCAGTGATTTGGTGGGGGCATCACAGTTCTTC. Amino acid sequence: CATSDLVGASQFF.